The 21 T cell receptor beta chains given below trace back to one sample, sequenced in a study of naive and memory T cell subsets (dated by TCRdb to about 2017). The method was UMI-ligation and nested PCR. The run used an Illumina MiSeq. To cover both TRBC1 and TRBC2, the beta constant-region primer consisted of an equimolar mix of two oligonucleotides. The public reads were reanalyzed by TCRdb: fastp trimming at Q25, MiXCR alignment, in-frame beta chains only. A single entry per CDR3 protein holds the most common genes and DNA from its merged rows. Counted in this sample were roughly 140,000 distinct CDR3 sequences; approximately 15% of them appeared once. Roughly 0.13% of the sample goes to the ten largest clones. Material for sequencing was naive CD4+ T cells from blood. The cell subset or site label on this specimen signifies: naive T cells, CD45RA high CD27+. The receptor source for this set is a human donor in good health.

The chain has TRBV19 and TRBJ2-4; possibly TRBD2 for D (6 bases). Germline V gives CDR1 LNHDA, CDR2 SQIVND (reference sequence). V dropped 7 bases and J dropped 0 bases, with 13 bases sitting between them. The CDR3 is 15 residues long. The CDR3 bases are TGTGCCAGTATAGACGCCGGGGGAGCCAAAAACATTCAGTACTTC. Translated, it gives CASIDAGGAKNIQYF.

This clonotype turned up a few times. The chain uses TRBV10-3 and TRBJ2-7, with 7 nucleotides matching TRBD1. The CDR3 consists of 14 residues. Germline V gene lookup returns CDR1 ENHRY and CDR2 SYGVKD. With V trimmed by 0 bases and J by 3 bases, 2 bases remained unmatched. The CDR3 region has the DNA TGTGCCATCAGTGAGTCGACAGGGAACTACGAGCAGTACTTC. It codes for CAISESTGNYEQYF.

This clonotype was counted a few times. The V and J genes are TRBV4-1 and TRBJ1-2; 9 bases match TRBD1. This CDR3 region has 16 residues. The J segment lost 4 bases and the V segment lost 2 bases, leaving 8 bases of the junction unmatched. The germline V gene encodes CDR1 MGHRA and CDR2 YSYEKL. CDR3 in amino acids: CASSQPGTGLGYGYTF. CDR3 sequence (DNA): TGCGCCAGCAGCCAACCCGGGACAGGGTTGGGCTATGGCTACACCTTC.

This chain links TRBV10-3 with TRBJ2-7, with D maybe TRBD1 (5 bases). The CDR3 sequence is 16 residues long. Germline V gene lookup returns CDR1 ENHRY and CDR2 SYGVKD. V gave up 2 bases and J gave up 2 bases, with 16 bases separating them. The CDR3, as DNA: TGTGCCATCAGTGAGAGCCGGACATCAACCACCTACGAGCAGTACTTC. Translation: CAISESRTSTTYEQYF.

The chain links TRBV7-3 to TRBJ2-1; 13 bases agree with TRBD2. This CDR3 has 16 residues. Germline-derived CDR1 and CDR2 are SGHTA and FQGTGA. With V trimmed by 6 bases and J by 2 bases, 4 bases remained unmatched. CDR3 sequence reads: CASSRTSGSAYNEQFF. Written as DNA, the CDR3 is TGTGCCAGCAGTCGGACTAGCGGGAGTGCCTACAATGAGCAGTTCTTC.

The sample holds many counts of this clonotype. This rearrangement joins TRBV28 to TRBJ2-7; D possibly corresponds to TRBD2 (5 bases). The CDR3 length is 15 residues. Trimming left V 5 bases short and J 2 bases short, with 16 bases between. In germline, CDR1 is MDHEN, CDR2 SYDVKM. Here the CDR3 reads CASSPPAGPPYEQYF. In DNA, the CDR3 is TGTGCCAGCAGTCCCCCGGCGGGTCCACCCTACGAGCAGTACTTC.

The chain links TRBV7-6 to TRBJ2-1, with D possibly called TRBD1 or TRBD2 (6 bases each). Germline CDR1 and CDR2: SGHVS and FNYEAQ. V lost 5 bases, J lost 1 base, and 15 bases lay in between. The CDR3 length is 16 residues. CDR3: CASSLRGVGSYNEQFF. For the CDR3, the DNA is TGTGCCAGCAGCCTAAGGGGGGTCGGTTCCTACAATGAGCAGTTCTTC.

As regards this clonotype: A junction boundary mismatches the germline segment, possibly from a read error. The CDR3 reads CASSLYPLTSGAQDF. The CDR3 nucleotides are TGTGCCAGCAGTTTATACCCCCTGACTAGCGGAGCCCAGGATTTT. The chain recombines TRBV28 with TRBJ2-3; 9 bases align to TRBD2. The length of the CDR3 is 15 residues. Germline V CDR1 and CDR2: MDHEN, SYDVKM.

In this sample, this clonotype turned up a few times. V gene TRBV7-9 combines with J gene TRBJ2-7, with 9 bases aligning to TRBD2. The ends lost 1 base at V and 2 bases at J; junction bases unmatched: 3. The length of the CDR3 is 15 residues. Germline V gives CDR1 SEHNR, CDR2 FQNEAQ (reference sequence). In DNA, the CDR3 is TGTGCCAGCAGCTTAGGACTAGCGGTAACCTACGAGCAGTACTTC. It translates to CASSLGLAVTYEQYF.

This clonotype appeared a few times. The chain joins TRBV12-3 or TRBV12-4 to TRBJ1-1; unclear D gene. This CDR3 is built from 15 residues. Between the trimmed V and J ends, which lost 7 bases and 1 base, there was a span of 16 bases. Here the CDR3 reads CASKPSSLTNTEAFF. The CDR3 DNA reads as TGTGCCAGCAAACCCAGCAGCCTGACGAACACTGAAGCTTTCTTT.

This clonotype was observed a handful of times. The gene calls are TRBV9 and TRBJ2-1; 10 positions agree with TRBD2. The J segment lost 8 bases and the V segment lost 4 bases, leaving 9 bases of the junction unmatched. The V gene's germline CDR1 is SGDLS and CDR2 YYNGEE. This CDR3 contains 15 residues. The CDR3 loop reads CASSPRLAGVYEQFF. DNA for the CDR3: TGTGCCAGCAGCCCCCGGCTAGCGGGAGTCTATGAGCAGTTCTTC.

This clonotype was found a few times. The CDR3: CAGGAGGNEQFF. In nucleotides, the CDR3 is TGTGCTGGGGGGGCAGGGGGAAATGAGCAGTTCTTC. The chain is built from TRBV5-4 and TRBJ2-1; possibly TRBD1 or TRBD2 for D (7 bases each). The CDR3 contains 12 residues. CDR1 is SGHNT and CDR2 is YYREEE in the germline V gene (reference sequence).

The gene calls are TRBV19 and TRBJ2-7, with D tentatively TRBD2 (5 bases). Between the trimmed V and J ends, which lost 2 bases and 3 bases, there was a span of 14 bases. The germline gives CDR1 LNHDA, CDR2 SQIVND (reference sequence). CDR3 length equals 15 residues. The CDR3 bases are TGTGCCAGTAGTATACGGGGAACGGACGTCTACGAGCAGTACTTC. Protein: CASSIRGTDVYEQYF.

This clonotype was counted only a few times. V gene TRBV5-6 combines with J gene TRBJ1-2; D call uncertain. The V gene lost 2 bases and the J gene lost 3 bases, with 8 bases spanning the gap. The CDR3 has 13 amino acids. From germline, CDR1 is SGHDT and CDR2 YYEEEE. The CDR3 loop reads CASSFGRDYGYTF. CDR3 coding DNA: TGTGCCAGCAGCTTCGGGCGGGACTATGGCTACACCTTC. Supplemented by reference TRBV5-6 and TRBJ1-2, the full variable domain reads DAGVTQSPTHLIKTRGQQVTLRCSPKSGHDTVSWYQQALGQGPQFIFQYYEEEERQRGNFPDRFSGHQFPNYSSELNVNALLLGDSALYLCASSFGRDYGYTFGSGTRLTVV.

The chain is built from TRBV5-1 and TRBJ2-7, with D perhaps TRBD1 or TRBD2 (8 bases each). Germline CDR1 SGHRS, CDR2 YFSETQ. The CDR3 sequence is 19 residues long. The ends were cut back, 3 bases at V and 4 bases at J, with 29 bases in the middle. The DNA for the CDR3 is TGCGCCAGCAGCTCGCCCCGACAGGGGAGAAGCGGGAGTCTTTACGAGCAGTACTTC. Translation gives CASSSPRQGRSGSLYEQYF.

This chain connects TRBV5-4 to TRBJ2-7; D not certain. The CDR3 has 15 amino acids. The V end lost 4 bases, the J end lost 0 bases, and 14 bases lay between the germline ends. CDR1 and CDR2 (germline): SGHNT, YYREEE (reference sequence). The CDR3 protein is CASSLTETISYEQYF. The CDR3 DNA is TGTGCCAGCAGCCTGACGGAAACCATCTCCTACGAGCAGTACTTC.

In its sample, this clonotype was seen a few times. This chain joins TRBV28 and TRBJ2-5; D uncertain. Trimming cost V 5 bases and J 0 bases, with 13 bases left between them. The germline V gene has CDR1 MDHEN and CDR2 SYDVKM. The CDR3 totals 15 residues. CDR3 residues: CASSDSSPYQETQYF. In DNA, the CDR3 is TGTGCCAGCAGTGATTCTTCACCATACCAAGAGACCCAGTACTTC.

This sequence joins TRBV5-4 and TRBJ1-4; D remains unclear. The germline gives CDR1 SGHNT, CDR2 YYREEE (reference sequence). V gave up 5 bases and J gave up 8 bases, with 19 bases separating them. The CDR3 is 15 amino acids. DNA for the CDR3: TGTGCCAGCAGTATTAGTCACAGCGGATCGGAAAAACTGTTTTTT. Its translation is CASSISHSGSEKLFF.

The rearrangement joins TRBV11-2 to TRBJ1-4; TRBD1 is a possible D gene (6 bases). Trimming shortened V by 0 bases and J by 6 bases, and 11 bases separated the two germline ends. CDR1 SGHAT and CDR2 FQNNGV come from the germline V gene. The CDR3 extends over 15 amino acids. The CDR3 region is CASSLEGGRDEKLFF. CDR3 DNA: TGTGCCAGCAGCTTAGAAGGGGGGCGAGATGAAAAACTGTTTTTT.

The chain employs TRBV11-3 and TRBJ2-1; 10 nucleotides line up with TRBD2. The junction had 19 bases not matched to a gene; V was cut back by 5 bases and J by 9 bases. Germline lookup yields CDR1 SGHNT and CDR2 YENEEA. The CDR3 has 18 amino acids. The CDR3 bases are TGTGCCAGCAGCACCCCCCGGGGGAGCGGGAGGGCAGCAAGTGAGCAGTTCTTC. Encoded protein: CASSTPRGSGRAASEQFF. Full variable domain (missing parts from reference TRBV11-3 and TRBJ2-1): EAGVVQSPRYKIIEKKQPVAFWCNPISGHNTLYWYLQNLGQGPELLIRYENEEAVDDSQLPKDRFSAERLKGVDSTLKIQPAELGDSAVYLCASSTPRGSGRAASEQFFGPGTRLTVL.

The chain is built from TRBV15 and TRBJ1-1; TRBD1 aligns across 8 bases. Germline CDR1 and CDR2: LNHNV and YYDKDF (reference sequence). With V trimmed by 2 bases and J by 3 bases, 2 bases remained unmatched. CDR3 length equals 14 residues. CDR3 loop: CATSRRTGHTEAFF. The DNA for the CDR3 is TGTGCCACCAGCAGACGGACAGGGCACACTGAAGCTTTCTTT.